This T cell receptor beta chain is drawn from a study of shared clonotypes between healthy human individuals. The study, taken as a whole, reports: Investigators expected sequencing depth to affect clonotype sharing among donors.

The data were produced by immunoSEQ multiplex PCR, yet TCRdb's version contains in-frame clones alone and is incomplete. Found here are approximately 810,000 clones, over 90% of them singletons; the top ten hold around 24%. Naive CD8 cells lacked CD45RO, underwent positive selection for CCR7 and left out terminally differentiated effector memory CD45RA+ cells. The germline gives CDR1 SQVTM, CDR2 ANQGSEA. This CDR3 comprises 13 residues. V lost 1 base and J lost 14, with 18 bases in between. Comments on this clone: The antigen remains unidentified.

V and J are TRBV29-1 and TRBJ2-1, with D maybe TRBD2 (6 bases). Specimen: naive CD8+ T cells sorted from blood. The receptor comes from a young man in good health. CDR3 nucleotides: TGCAGCGTTGAAGTACACGGGGGAAAGGTTGAGTTCTTC. Translated: CSVEVHGGKVEFF.